Below are 22 T cell receptor beta chains sequenced from a single sample in a study of shared clonotypes between healthy human individuals. Profiling relied on immunoSEQ multiplex PCR, and the TCRdb table lists in-frame clones only, not all of them. This sample has 2 million to 2.5 million clones, with approximately 95% found just once. The sequenced sample consisted of naive CD4+ T cells sorted from blood. Stated subset: CD45RA+ positively selected. The receptors come from a man aged 18 to 30 in good health.

The rearrangement links TRBV30 to TRBJ1-5; a possible D gene is TRBD1 (5 bases). Trimming stripped 0 bases from V and 4 bases from J, with 13 bases between. Germline V gene lookup returns CDR1 GTSNPN and CDR2 SVGIG (reference sequence). The CDR3 covers 15 residues. This chain's CDR3 is CAWSVPGGGNQPQHF. The CDR3 nucleotides read TGTGCCTGGAGTGTACCCGGGGGGGGTAATCAGCCCCAGCATTTT.

The rearrangement uses TRBV23-1 and TRBJ1-2; D gene uncertain. TRBV23-1 is filed as an ORF, its function uncertain. V dropped 8 bases and J dropped 4 bases, with 11 bases sitting between them. The length of the CDR3 is 12 residues. The CDR3 coding sequence is TGCGCCAGCGCCCCTTTCCCCTATGGCTACACCTTC. Its protein is CASAPFPYGYTF.

This rearrangement joins TRBV15 to TRBJ2-7; D uncertain. The CDR3 is made up of 15 amino acids. Germline CDR1 LNHNV, CDR2 YYDKDF (reference sequence). V dropped 0 bases and J dropped 2 bases, with 11 bases sitting between them. CDR3 DNA sequence: TGTGCCACCAGCAGAGATCGGGTTAGCCCCTACGAGCAGTACTTC. It translates to CATSRDRVSPYEQYF. Full variable domain (remainder filled in from reference TRBV15 and TRBJ2-7): DAMVIQNPRYQVTQFGKPVTLSCSQTLNHNVMYWYQQKSSQAPKLLFHYYDKDFNNEADTPDNFQSRRPNTSFCFLDIRSPGLGDTAMYLCATSRDRVSPYEQYFGPGTRLTVT.

The rearrangement uses TRBV6-1 and TRBJ1-1; D gene ambiguous. The germline gives CDR1 MNHNS, CDR2 SASEGT. Trimming removed 4 bases at V and 3 bases at J, with 12 bases between. This CDR3 comprises 14 residues. The CDR3 DNA is TGTGCCAGCAGTGGTCGGGTAGTTGACACTGAAGCTTTCTTT. Protein sequence: CASSGRVVDTEAFF.

The chain couples TRBV7-3 to TRBJ2-2, with TRBD1 matching over 7 bases. Germline CDR1 is SGHTA and CDR2 is FQGTGA. Germline trimming cut 5 bases from V and 3 bases from J; bases unmatched to any gene: 6. CDR3 length equals 15 residues. In DNA, the CDR3 is TGTGCCAGCAGCCTGACAGGGTCGGACACCGGGGAGCTGTTTTTT. This translates into CASSLTGSDTGELFF. Based on the CDR3 plus reference TRBV7-3 and TRBJ2-2, the full variable domain is GAGVSQTPSNKVTEKGKYVELRCDPISGHTALYWYRQSLGQGPEFLIYFQGTGAADDSGLPNDRFFAVRPEGSVSTLKIQRTERGDSAVYLCASSLTGSDTGELFFGEGSRLTVL.

The chain is built from TRBV18 and TRBJ1-2; a possible D gene is TRBD1 (5 bases). CDR1 is KGHSH, CDR2 LQKENI, per germline. The CDR3 consists of 14 residues. Trimming shortened V by 3 bases and J by 4 bases, and 12 bases separated the two germline ends. The DNA for the CDR3 is TGTGCCAGCTCACCGGGGGAATCACCCTATGGCTACACCTTC. The encoded protein is CASSPGESPYGYTF.

The V gene is TRBV18, the J gene TRBJ2-2; D not resolved. The V end lost 2 bases, the J end lost 3 bases, and 4 bases lay between the germline ends. Germline V gives CDR1 KGHSH, CDR2 LQKENI. The CDR3 consists of 13 residues. The DNA of the CDR3 is TGTGCCAGCTCACCAATGGACACCGGGGAGCTGTTTTTT. It specifies CASSPMDTGELFF.

The V gene is TRBV2, the J gene TRBJ2-7, with D perhaps being TRBD1 or TRBD2 (6 bases each). CDR3 length: 14 residues. The germline V gene has CDR1 SNHLY and CDR2 FYNNEI. V was pared by 4 bases and J by 3 bases, with 13 bases between. CDR3 loop: CASSAGAPDYEQYF. In DNA form, the CDR3 reads TGTGCCAGCAGTGCGGGGGCCCCCGACTACGAGCAGTACTTC.

The V gene is TRBV5-4, the J gene TRBJ1-2, with D unclear. Germline CDR1 is SGHNT and CDR2 is YYREEE (reference sequence). V gave up 6 bases and J gave up 4 bases, with 16 bases separating them. The CDR3 extends over 14 amino acids. The CDR3 DNA reads TGTGCCAGCACCATTACGGGAGGAAGCTATGGCTACACCTTC. It translates to CASTITGGSYGYTF.

To note about this clone: This CDR3 is also generated by other DNA sequences in the sample. V gene TRBV7-2 combines with J gene TRBJ2-4, with D uncertain. Germline V gene data show CDR1 as SGHTA and CDR2 as FQGNSA. V lost 2 bases to trimming and J lost 5 bases, with 4 bases between them. The CDR3 is 12 amino acids. The CDR3 spells CASSLRQNIQYF. The CDR3 coding sequence is TGTGCCAGCAGCTTACGGCAAAACATTCAGTACTTC.

The chain joins TRBV10-2 to TRBJ2-5; D not certain. There are 13 residues in the CDR3. With 4 bases removed from V and 7 bases from J, the gap between germline ends came to 13 bases. Germline CDR1 WSHSY, CDR2 SAAADI. DNA for the CDR3: TGCGCCAGCAGTGCAACAGTCTACGGGACCCAGTACTTC. This encodes CASSATVYGTQYF.

V is TRBV7-9 and J is TRBJ2-7; D is possibly TRBD1 (5 bases). Per the germline V gene, CDR1 is SEHNR and CDR2 is FQNEAQ (reference sequence). With 1 base removed from V and 4 bases from J, the gap between germline ends came to 11 bases. The CDR3 has 14 residues. CDR3: CASSLDAGRYEQYF. The CDR3 DNA reads TGTGCCAGCAGCTTAGACGCAGGGCGGTACGAGCAGTACTTC.

The V and J genes are TRBV7-9 and TRBJ2-3, with 11 bases fitting TRBD1. The CDR3 contains 17 residues. V dropped 5 bases and J dropped 0; count of bases not matched to a gene: 7. Germline CDR1 SEHNR, CDR2 FQNEAQ (reference sequence). Here the CDR3 reads CASSPPGQGVSTDTQYF. The CDR3 DNA is TGTGCCAGCAGCCCTCCGGGACAGGGGGTTAGCACAGATACGCAGTATTTT.

This clone was seen a single time. The CDR3 sequence: CASSTHREKTDTQYF. In DNA, the CDR3 is TGTGCCAGCAGCACTCACCGGGAAAAAACAGATACGCAGTATTTT. The chain carries TRBV5-6 and TRBJ2-3; D might be TRBD2 (5 bases). Deletions cut 4 bases from V and 3 bases from J, with 15 bases between. The CDR3 extends over 15 amino acids. Germline-derived CDR1 and CDR2 are SGHDT and YYEEEE.

The gene calls are TRBV10-3 and TRBJ2-1; 7 bases map to TRBD1. With 4 bases clipped from V and 12 bases from J, the junction kept 6 bases outside the gene matches. Germline V CDR1 and CDR2: ENHRY, SYGVKD. The length of the CDR3 is 12 residues. The CDR3 loop reads CAISATGNGQFF. The CDR3 nucleotides read TGTGCCATCAGTGCGACAGGGAACGGGCAGTTCTTC.

This clone was seen a single time. Other DNA sequences in the same sample also yield this CDR3. The J gene is TRBJ1-4, the V gene TRBV19; TRBD1 might be the D (5 bases). V was shortened by 3 bases and J by 0 bases, with 8 bases between the two germline ends. This CDR3 comprises 15 residues. Per germline, CDR1 LNHDA and CDR2 SQIVND (reference sequence). CDR3 in amino acids: CASSIQGATNEKLFF. The CDR3 DNA sequence: TGTGCCAGTAGTATTCAGGGTGCAACTAATGAAAAACTGTTTTTT.

The genes are TRBV9 and TRBJ1-1; TRBD1 might be the D (5 bases). This CDR3 spans 15 amino acids. V was clipped by 0 bases and J by 4 bases, with 13 bases between them. The germline gives CDR1 SGDLS, CDR2 YYNGEE. The CDR3 loop is CASSVEAGVGTEAFF. The CDR3 DNA is TGTGCCAGCAGCGTAGAAGCGGGGGTCGGCACTGAAGCTTTCTTT.

V is TRBV7-2 and J is TRBJ2-3; the match to TRBD2 covers 12 bases. Trimming took 1 base from V and 7 from J; bases not matched to a gene: 0. This CDR3 has 14 residues. The germline V gene has CDR1 SGHTA and CDR2 FQGNSA. CDR3 amino acids: CASSLGTSGNTQYF. In nucleotides, the CDR3 is TGTGCCAGCAGCTTAGGGACTAGCGGGAATACGCAGTATTTT.

The chain uses TRBV5-1 and TRBJ1-1, with D hard to call. The ends were cut back, 4 bases at V and 0 bases at J, with 13 bases in the middle. This CDR3 contains 15 residues. The germline CDR1 and CDR2 sequences are SGHRS and YFSETQ. The CDR3 region is CASSPSGLMNTEAFF. CDR3 bases: TGCGCCAGCAGCCCTTCAGGATTAATGAACACTGAAGCTTTCTTT.

J is TRBJ2-5 and V is TRBV6-5; 12 positions agree with TRBD2. With 0 bases clipped from V and 4 bases from J, the junction kept 0 bases outside the gene matches. This CDR3 has 15 amino acids. Per germline, CDR1 MNHEY and CDR2 SVGAGI. CDR3 amino acids: CASSYSLAGGETQYF. The DNA of the CDR3 is TGTGCCAGCAGTTACTCACTAGCGGGAGGAGAGACCCAGTACTTC.

V gene TRBV4-1 combines with J gene TRBJ2-5; 7 bases are a match to TRBD1. With V trimmed by 1 base and J by 3 bases, 8 bases remained unmatched. Germline V gene sequence: CDR1 MGHRA, CDR2 YSYEKL. The CDR3 has 16 residues. CDR3 protein: CASSQARGGREETQYF. In nucleotides, the CDR3 is TGCGCCAGCAGCCAAGCGAGAGGGGGCAGGGAAGAGACCCAGTACTTC.

The V gene is TRBV18, the J gene TRBJ2-1; D is undetermined. This CDR3 has 15 amino acids. The V end was cut by 4 bases, the J end by 1 base, with 11 bases between. CDR1 and CDR2 (germline): KGHSH, LQKENI. The CDR3 bases are TGTGCCAGCTCACAGACACAAGGATCCTACAATGAGCAGTTCTTC. This gives the protein CASSQTQGSYNEQFF.